The 16 T cell receptor beta chains given below trace back to one sample, sequenced in a study of cytomegalovirus exposure and HLA in healthy donors. 13 Jbeta primers and 60 Vbeta primers were used for the PCR. The assay was immunoSEQ multiplex PCR, and TCRdb's table has in-frame clones only and misses some. The sample shows 150,000 to 250,000 clones, 82% of them seen only once. Sequenced sample: PBMCs. These receptors all stem from a woman in her forties or fifties in good health and CMV-seropositive.

The rearrangement joins TRBV15 to TRBJ2-1; D might be TRBD2 (6 bases). CDR1 and CDR2 (germline): LNHNV, YYDKDF (reference sequence). This CDR3 spans 11 amino acids. Trimming cost V 1 base and J 15 bases, with 10 bases left between them. CDR3 in amino acids: CATSRGTSRFF. The CDR3 DNA is TGTGCCACCAGCAGAGGCACTAGCCGGTTCTTC. The full variable domain, with the rest looked up from reference TRBV15 and TRBJ2-1, is DAMVIQNPRYQVTQFGKPVTLSCSQTLNHNVMYWYQQKSSQAPKLLFHYYDKDFNNEADTPDNFQSRRPNTSFCFLDIRSPGLGDTAMYLCATSRGTSRFFGPGTRLTVL.

The chain links TRBV2 to TRBJ1-4, with D unclear. The CDR3 contains 14 residues. CDR1 and CDR2 from the germline V gene are SNHLY and FYNNEI. Trimming took 2 bases from V and 5 from J, leaving 9 bases between them. CDR3 sequence (DNA): TGTGCCAGCAGTGAATGGTCGGGGAATGAAAAACTGTTTTTT. The encoded protein is CASSEWSGNEKLFF.

The chain couples TRBV6-6 to TRBJ2-3, with TRBD1 as a possible D gene (6 bases). CDR1 is MNHNY, CDR2 SVGAGI, per germline (reference sequence). This CDR3 comprises 13 residues. The V end lost 0 bases, the J end lost 6 bases, and 7 bases lay between the germline ends. This CDR3 is CASSYSTGDTQYF. DNA of the CDR3: TGTGCCAGCAGTTACTCAACAGGGGATACGCAGTATTTT.

This chain links TRBV25-1 with TRBJ2-7; TRBD2 matches 8 bases. The CDR3 runs to 14 residues. Trimming at V came to 3 bases and at J to 6 bases, leaving 7 bases not matched to a gene. Germline-derived CDR1 and CDR2 are MGHDK and SYGVNS. CDR3 DNA: TGTGCCAGCAGTGACGCCCGCGGGGGGAGCGAGCAGTACTTC. Encoded protein: CASSDARGGSEQYF.

This chain connects TRBV13 to TRBJ1-4; D is possibly TRBD1 (5 bases). The CDR3 covers 14 residues. Germline V gene data show CDR1 as PRHDT and CDR2 as FYEKMQ (reference sequence). Trimming stripped 5 bases from V and 2 bases from J, with 9 bases between. The CDR3 sequence: CASSIRVTNEKLFF. The CDR3 DNA follows: TGTGCCAGCAGCATCAGGGTGACTAATGAAAAACTGTTTTTT. The complete variable domain, with remaining parts taken from reference TRBV13 and TRBJ1-4, reads AAGVIQSPRHLIKEKRETATLKCYPIPRHDTVYWYQQGPGQDPQFLISFYEKMQSDKGSIPDRFSAQQFSDYHSELNMSSLELGDSALYFCASSIRVTNEKLFFGSGTQLSVL.

The chain couples TRBV5-1 to TRBJ2-3; 10 nucleotides agree with TRBD2. Germline CDR1 is SGHRS and CDR2 is YFSETQ. This CDR3 has 17 residues. With 0 bases clipped from V and 2 bases from J, the junction kept 6 bases outside the gene matches. The CDR3 nucleotides read TGCGCCAGCAGCTTGGAAATCAGCGGGGGGGTCACAGATACGCAGTATTTT. Encoded protein: CASSLEISGGVTDTQYF.

The rearrangement uses TRBV7-9 and TRBJ1-4, with D possibly being TRBD1 (5 bases). V was trimmed by 1 base and J by 8 bases, leaving 11 bases between them. Germline assignment: CDR1 SEHNR and CDR2 FQNEAQ (reference sequence). The CDR3 consists of 14 residues. The DNA of the CDR3 is TGTGCCAGCAGCTTAGAGGGGTTGGGGGAAAAACTGTTTTTT. It specifies CASSLEGLGEKLFF.

About this clone itself: The junction differs from germline at one of its ends, possibly a read error. This sequence joins TRBV7-9 and TRBJ1-4, with 8 bases aligning to TRBD1. Germline loops: CDR1 SEHNR, CDR2 FQNEAQ (reference sequence). CDR3 length equals 16 residues. In DNA form, the CDR3 reads TGTTCCAGCAGCACCAGATCAGGGGGCGGACATGAAAAACTGTTTTTT. Its protein product is CSSSTRSGGGHEKLFF.

The chain couples TRBV10-3 to TRBJ2-2; 7 bases align to TRBD1. V was pared by 6 bases and J by 5 bases, with 12 bases of the junction left unmatched. Germline V lookup: CDR1 ENHRY, CDR2 SYGVKD. The CDR3 loop spans 16 amino acids. The CDR3 is CAISGTAVISTGELFF. In DNA, the CDR3 is TGTGCCATCAGCGGGACAGCCGTAATCTCGACCGGGGAGCTGTTTTTT.

This clone showed up just a few times. The chain has TRBV18 and TRBJ2-7; 12 bases fit TRBD2. CDR3 length: 16 residues. Germline V gene data show CDR1 as KGHSH and CDR2 as LQKENI. V shed 2 bases and J 2 bases; nucleotides not matched to a gene: 4. The CDR3 DNA follows: TGTGCCAGCTCACCAAGGGCTAGCGGGGGGGCCTACGAGCAGTACTTC. Translating gives CASSPRASGGAYEQYF.

CDR3 sequence reads: CASSLYRGSNQPQHF. In DNA, the CDR3 is TGTGCCAGCAGTTTATACAGGGGGAGCAATCAGCCCCAGCATTTT. V is TRBV2 and J is TRBJ1-5; 8 bases are a match to TRBD1. The CDR3 is made up of 15 amino acids. With V trimmed by 5 bases and J by 1 base, 4 bases remained unmatched. The germline V gene has CDR1 SNHLY and CDR2 FYNNEI.

The chain couples TRBV28 to TRBJ1-1; D is perhaps TRBD1 (5 bases). The V end was cut by 7 bases, the J end by 3 bases, with 18 bases between. CDR3 length: 15 residues. Germline values: CDR1 MDHEN, CDR2 SYDVKM. CDR3: CASTHGGVRDTEAFF. The CDR3 bases are TGTGCCAGCACACATGGAGGGGTACGGGACACTGAAGCTTTCTTT.

This clone was counted a few times. The J gene is TRBJ2-1, the V gene TRBV4-1, with no clear D. Germline CDR1 MGHRA, CDR2 YSYEKL. V was clipped by 3 bases and J by 8 bases, with 14 bases between them. The CDR3 consists of 14 residues. CDR3 residues: CASSHRLALDEQFF. The DNA of the CDR3 is TGCGCCAGCAGCCACCGACTGGCCCTTGATGAGCAGTTCTTC.

This rearrangement joins TRBV7-2 to TRBJ2-7; 15 bases line up with TRBD2. Per germline, CDR1 SGHTA and CDR2 FQGNSA. The CDR3 loop spans 17 amino acids. With 5 bases clipped from V and 2 bases from J, the junction kept 7 bases outside the gene matches. The CDR3 DNA is TGTGCCAGCAGCCGGGGACTAGCGGGGGGAAAACCCTACGAGCAGTACTTC. Translated: CASSRGLAGGKPYEQYF.

This rearrangement joins TRBV28 to TRBJ1-5; 12 positions agree with TRBD1. The CDR3 spans 15 residues. V shed 6 bases, J shed 8 bases, and the junction held 8 bases outside the gene matches. Germline V gene lookup returns CDR1 MDHEN and CDR2 SYDVKM. As DNA, the CDR3 is TGTGCCAGCAGCTGGGGACAGGGGGCGTTTAAGCCCCAGCATTTT. Translating gives CASSWGQGAFKPQHF.

The genes are TRBV5-4 and TRBJ2-5; 15 bases line up with TRBD2. The CDR3 is 16 residues long. Germline V gene sequence: CDR1 SGHNT, CDR2 YYREEE (reference sequence). V gave up 4 bases and J gave up 5 bases; unmatched junction bases: 6. Written as DNA, the CDR3 is TGTGCCAGCAGCCCAGGACTAGCGGGGGGGCGGGAGACCCAGTACTTC. This gives the protein CASSPGLAGGRETQYF.